This T cell receptor (beta chain) appears in the sequencing data of a study of control samples from healthy donors and cancer patients (dated by TCRdb to about 2020). Library generation was performed with the immunoSEQ multiplex PCR assay. TCRdb took over this immuneACCESS table, retaining in-frame rearrangements with V and J assigned. Such tables are incomplete; in checked studies, under half of the missing clones stem from an unresolved V gene, and the remainder is unexplained. For this sample the table gives about 110,000 clones, of which approximately 82% were detected only once. The ten largest make up about 7% of the sample. Worth noting for this clone: This clone's antigen is unknown. No qualities accompany the bases; no much larger clone lies one base away. The same CDR3 is also encoded by other DNA sequences in this sample.

The specimen was blood. This clonotype was obtained from a man between 18 and 29 years old in good health.

The nucleotides read TGTGCCAGCTCTCCCTTGAAATCCGGGGAGCTGTTTTTT. It translates as CASSPLKSGELFF. Recombination linked TRBV18 to TRBJ2-2; a confident D gene designation cannot be given. The cysteine opens and the phenylalanine closes a CDR3 of 13 amino acids. Just the 39-base CDR3 DNA is kept, in frame starting at base 1. V lost 6 bases and J lost 6 bases; the stretch between them is 11 bases long. CDR1 KGHSH and CDR2 LQKENI were looked up in the germline V gene.